These T cell receptor beta chains were read from a single sample in a study of OX40 agonist ivuxolimab in advanced cancers. Libraries were prepared by immunoSEQ multiplex PCR; TCRdb keeps only in-frame clonotypes and omits some of them. Seen here are approximately 19,000 clones, roughly 88% observed once, and the top ten hold approximately 50%. Sequenced material: CD4+ or CD8+ T cells sorted from blood, taken in a trial of the OX40 agonist ivuxolimab. These receptors were taken from an adult with an advanced solid tumor such as melanoma, head and neck, liver or kidney cancer. CDR3s include the opening cysteine and the closing phenylalanine or tryptophan. Fields, in order: D gene, V gene, clone size, J gene, CDR3 DNA, CDR3 protein. The D gene is left open where the match is weak. Clone size is not always given. Where it is, it says once, few, many or a class for expanded clones.

TRBD2	TRBV30	-	TRBJ2-5	TGTGCCTGGAGTGGACTACGAAGGGCTAGCGGGAGGGGGGGTCGAGAGACCCAGTACTTC	CAWSGLRRASGRGGRETQYF
TRBD1	TRBV7-9	-	TRBJ1-4	TGTGCCAGCAGCCCCCTCTCGGGGGACAGGGCGGTCTCTGGTGAAAAACTGTTTTTT	CASSPLSGDRAVSGEKLFF
-	TRBV29-1	-	TRBJ2-3	TGCAGCGTTGAAGATCCGGGGGTTCGCACAGATACGCAGTATTTT	CSVEDPGVRTDTQYF
TRBD1	TRBV6-1	-	TRBJ2-7	TGTGCCAGCAGTGCTGGGACAGGGGGCTACGAGCAGTACTTC	CASSAGTGGYEQYF
-	TRBV6-6	once	TRBJ2-7	TGTGCCAGCAGCCTCGGGGGCTACGAGCAGTACTTC	CASSLGGYEQYF
-	TRBV7-9	-	TRBJ1-1	TGTGCCAGCAGCTCCCCAGGGAGGACTGAAGCTTTCTTT	CASSSPGRTEAFF
-	TRBV7-9	-	TRBJ2-1	TGTGCCAGCAGCGACGTCGGTGAGCAGTTCTTC	CASSDVGEQFF
-	TRBV6-5	-	TRBJ1-2	TGTGCCAGCAGTTACTCGTCCGGGACCTATGGCTACACCTTC	CASSYSSGTYGYTF
TRBD2	TRBV6-1	-	TRBJ2-7	TGTGCCAGCAGCCCCGGGGGGGGTGAGCAGTACTTC	CASSPGGGEQYF
-	TRBV9	-	TRBJ2-1	TGTGCCAGCAGCGTAGCCCCCAATGAGCAGTTCTTC	CASSVAPNEQFF
-	TRBV18	-	TRBJ2-1	TGTGCCAGCTCACCCCGGGACACCCTGTGGGATGAGCAGTTCTTC	CASSPRDTLWDEQFF
TRBD1	TRBV10-1	-	TRBJ1-4	TGCGCCAGCAGCGACAGGGGTGGTAATGAAAAACTGTTTTTT	CASSDRGGNEKLFF
TRBD2	TRBV19	-	TRBJ2-2	TGTGCCAGTAGCCAGATTGGACTAGCGGGAGCCGGGGAGCTGTTTTTT	CASSQIGLAGAGELFF
TRBD1	TRBV27	once	TRBJ2-7	TGTGCCAGCAGTCCTAGACAGGGGGCGGACGAGCAGTACTTC	CASSPRQGADEQYF
-	TRBV7-9	-	TRBJ2-5	TGTGCCAGCAGCCTACCATTAGCGGTCCAAGAGACCCAGTACTTC	CASSLPLAVQETQYF
-	TRBV25-1	-	TRBJ1-2	TGTGCCAGCAGGAGGGGGGCTGGCTACACCTTC	CASRRGAGYTF
TRBD2	TRBV15	-	TRBJ2-3	TGTGCCACCACCCATAGCGGGCGTGCTACAGATACGCAGTATTTT	CATTHSGRATDTQYF
-	TRBV19	-	TRBJ2-1	TGTGCCTCAGGGGTCTTTAACAATGAGCAGTTCTTC	CASGVFNNEQFF
-	TRBV6-1	-	TRBJ2-1	TGTGCCAGCAGTGAAGGGGTAGGGCAAATCAATGAGCAGTTCTTC	CASSEGVGQINEQFF
TRBD2	TRBV11-2	-	TRBJ2-1	TGTGCCAGCAGCTACTTTAGCGGGAGGAGCTCCTACAATGAGCAGTTCTTC	CASSYFSGRSSYNEQFF
TRBD1	TRBV5-6	-	TRBJ2-2	TGTGCCAGCAGCTTTACCCGGGACAGCTCGAACACCGGGGAGCTGTTTTTT	CASSFTRDSSNTGELFF
-	TRBV4-2	-	TRBJ2-7	TGTGCCAGCAGCTTCCCGGGCCCCGTTTCCTACGAGCAGTACTTC	CASSFPGPVSYEQYF
TRBD1	TRBV11-3	-	TRBJ2-7	TGTGCCAGCAGCCCTCGGACAGGGCTTTACGAGCAGTACTTC	CASSPRTGLYEQYF
TRBD2	TRBV28	-	TRBJ2-3	TGCGCCAGCAGCCTGACTAGCGGGAGAGGGGGGAGCGCAGATACGCAGTATTTT	CASSLTSGRGGSADTQYF
TRBD2	TRBV7-9	-	TRBJ2-2	TGTGCCGGAGTAGCGGGGGTCACCGGGGAGCTGTTTTTT	CAGVAGVTGELFF
-	TRBV6-6	-	TRBJ2-7	TGTGCCAGCAGTAGGGGTTACGAGCAGTACTTC	CASSRGYEQYF
-	TRBV7-2	-	TRBJ2-7	TGTGCCAGCAGCTTAACTACTCGCTACGAGCAGTACTTC	CASSLTTRYEQYF
-	TRBV6-5	-	TRBJ1-5	TGTGCCAGCAGTTACTCCCATGATAGCAATCAGCCCCAGCATTTT	CASSYSHDSNQPQHF
TRBD1	TRBV7-9	-	TRBJ2-7	TGTGCCAGCAGCGACGGGACAGCCTCGTGGGAGCAGTACTTC	CASSDGTASWEQYF
TRBD2	TRBV4-3	-	TRBJ2-3	TGCGCCAGCAGCCAAGATGGATTAGCGGGATCCACAGATACGCAGTATTTT	CASSQDGLAGSTDTQYF
-	TRBV29-1	medium-sized	TRBJ1-1	TGCAGCGTTCCTCTATGGGGGAACACTGAAGCTTTCTTT	CSVPLWGNTEAFF
-	TRBV9	-	TRBJ2-1	TGTGCCAGCAGCCCAGACATTAGCGGAGCGGTATACAATGAGCAGTTCTTC	CASSPDISGAVYNEQFF
-	TRBV10-2	-	TRBJ2-7	TGCGCCAGCAGGTCAGACACACCGATTTTGGACGAGCAGTACTTC	CASRSDTPILDEQYF